Sequencing of this T cell receptor beta chain was carried out in a study of metastatic and nonmetastatic thyroid tumors. About the study: The authors compared repertoires across blood and tumor or nodule tissue from malignant and benign thyroid patients.

This clone was counted ten times or more. Antigen unknown. Until they underwent thyroid surgery, no patient had received any treatment. TCRdb re-analyzed the PCR reads using MiXCR. The table has 75,000 to 95,000 clones, 9.5% to 15% seen once. V gave up 3 bases and J gave up 1 base, with 10 bases separating them. CDR1 and CDR2 (germline): SGHAT, FQDESV (reference sequence). The CDR3 loop spans 15 amino acids. Study-wide findings and caveats: The reported finding was significantly higher TCR beta diversity in malignant thyroid tumors relative to benign nodules, in blood and tumor.

Sequencing was done on a sample of blood. The genes are TRBV11-1 and TRBJ1-5; D gene unclear. The clonotype originates from a female donor with papillary thyroid cancer or a benign thyroid nodule (not recorded which). Some clones in this sample may be carry-over from other donors' samples. The CDR3 bases are TGTGCCAGCAGCTTGGGCAGTGAAAGCAATCAGCCCCAGCATTTT. This gives the protein CASSLGSESNQPQHF.